The 19 T cell receptor beta chains reported below all come from one sample, sequenced in a study of Graves' ophthalmopathy and Graves' hyperthyroidism. Amplification from RNA transcripts yielded the TCR beta CDR3 regions. A first-round RT-PCR used HTBI primers, followed by a second-round multiplex PCR. From the multiplex PCR reads, TCRdb called clonotypes with MiXCR, one entry per CDR3 protein. The data show around 1.1 million distinct CDR3 sequences, with about 36% seen just once and 11% held by the top ten. Sequencing was performed on peripheral blood or thyroid tissue (not recorded which). The origin of the receptors is an adult man with Graves' hyperthyroidism.

In this sample, this clonotype turned up a few times. The CDR3 DNA reads as TGTGCCAGCAGTGTGGGACAGGTAGATCAGCCCCAGCATTTT. Residues: CASSVGQVDQPQHF. The chain is built from TRBV2 and TRBJ1-5; 8 bases map to TRBD1. Germline lookup yields CDR1 SNHLY and CDR2 FYNNEI. This CDR3 contains 14 residues. With 4 bases clipped from V and 5 bases from J, the junction kept 4 bases outside the gene matches.

A few counts support this clonotype. This chain connects TRBV28 to TRBJ1-6; TRBD1 agrees at 8 bases. There are 15 residues in the CDR3. Germline V lookup: CDR1 MDHEN, CDR2 SYDVKM. The V gene end was trimmed by 3 bases and the J gene end by 9 bases; junction bases not matched to a gene: 7. The CDR3 loop reads CASSLDRAAGSPLHF. For the CDR3, the DNA is TGTGCCAGCAGTTTGGACAGGGCTGCGGGTTCACCCCTCCACTTT.

This chain links TRBV13 with TRBJ2-2; 14 bases line up with TRBD2. The CDR3 has 17 amino acids. Germline V lookup: CDR1 PRHDT, CDR2 FYEKMQ (reference sequence). Germline trimming cut 3 bases from V and 2 bases from J; bases unmatched to any gene: 2. The CDR3 nucleotides read TGTGCCAGCAGCTTGACTAGCGGGAGGGCCAACACCGGGGAGCTGTTTTTT. Protein sequence: CASSLTSGRANTGELFF.

This clonotype was observed many times. The rearrangement links TRBV19 to TRBJ1-1; 7 bases align to TRBD1. The CDR3 covers 15 residues. The ends lost 7 bases at V and 2 bases at J; junction bases unmatched: 10. CDR1 and CDR2 from the germline V gene are LNHDA and SQIVND (reference sequence). The CDR3 DNA follows: TGTGCCAGTACCAAGGGGGCGCCGGGAAACACTGAAGCTTTCTTT. Its protein product is CASTKGAPGNTEAFF.

The V call is TRBV30, the J call TRBJ1-1, with no clear D. Trimming pared 5 bases from V and 2 bases from J, leaving 12 bases between. The CDR3 is 13 amino acids. Germline values: CDR1 GTSNPN, CDR2 SVGIG (reference sequence). DNA for the CDR3: TGTGCCTGGGCCCGGGAAGGAAACACTGAAGCTTTCTTT. Protein: CAWAREGNTEAFF.

This chain connects TRBV7-2 to TRBJ2-7; 9 bases are shared with TRBD2. This CDR3 comprises 14 residues. V lost 8 bases to trimming and J lost 6 bases; unmatched junction nucleotides: 11. Per the germline V gene, CDR1 is SGHTA and CDR2 is FQGNSA. CDR3 region: CASSRASGKGEQYF. CDR3 in DNA: TGTGCCAGCTCACGGGCTAGCGGGAAAGGCGAGCAGTACTTC. Complete variable domain (other parts from reference TRBV7-2 and TRBJ2-7): GAGVSQSPSNKVTEKGKDVELRCDPISGHTALYWYRQSLGQGLEFLIYFQGNSAPDKSGLPSDRFSAERTGGSVSTLTIQRTQQEDSAVYLCASSRASGKGEQYFGPGTRLTVT.

The V and J genes are TRBV28 and TRBJ2-7; weak D call: TRBD1 (6 bases). Looked up from germline, CDR1 is MDHEN and CDR2 is SYDVKM. The CDR3 length is 15 residues. The ends were cut back, 3 bases at V and 6 bases at J, with 18 bases in the middle. The CDR3 DNA reads as TGTGCCAGCAGTTTCCCGACAGGCTACGTCTCCGAGCAGTACTTC. Protein: CASSFPTGYVSEQYF. Using reference TRBV28 and TRBJ2-7 for the parts outside the CDR3, the full variable domain is DVKVTQSSRYLVKRTGEKVFLECVQDMDHENMFWYRQDPGLGLRLIYFSYDVKMKEKGDIPEGYSVSREKKERFSLILESASTNQTSMYLCASSFPTGYVSEQYFGPGTRLTVT.

The genes are TRBV7-2 and TRBJ1-6; 8 bases agree with TRBD1. The CDR3 runs 16 residues. Trimming took 10 bases from V and 0 from J; bases not matched to a gene: 8. Germline lookup yields CDR1 SGHTA and CDR2 FQGNSA. The CDR3 nucleotides are TGTGCCAACGTTGACAGGGGAAGCTCCTATAATTCACCCCTCCACTTT. Amino acids: CANVDRGSSYNSPLHF.

Concerning this clonotype: A read error may account for a junction end that differs from germline. The chain employs TRBV12-3 or TRBV12-4 and TRBJ2-1, with 8 bases matching TRBD2. The CDR3 is made up of 14 amino acids. The CDR3 DNA follows: TGTGCCATCAGTAGCGGGACTGGGGGTAATGAGCAGTTCTTC. Its protein product is CAISSGTGGNEQFF.

This clonotype was picked up a small number of times. The J gene is TRBJ2-2, the V gene TRBV29-1; D is undetermined. Germline V lookup: CDR1 SQVTM, CDR2 ANQGSEA. This CDR3 is 15 amino acids long. The V gene lost 4 bases and the J gene lost 0 bases, with 12 bases spanning the gap. CDR3 in amino acids: CSVGFLTTNTGELFF. CDR3 nucleotides: TGCAGCGTTGGGTTTTTGACCACGAACACCGGGGAGCTGTTTTTT.

This chain uses TRBV6-2 or TRBV6-3 with TRBJ1-5; perhaps TRBD1 as D (6 bases). V was clipped by 4 bases and J by 7 bases, with 11 bases between them. CDR1 and CDR2 (germline): MNHEY, SVGEGT. This CDR3 is 13 amino acids long. The CDR3 sequence: CASSFPGAQPQHF. CDR3 bases: TGTGCCAGCAGTTTCCCAGGGGCCCAGCCCCAGCATTTT.

V gene TRBV10-3 combines with J gene TRBJ2-2; D gene ambiguous. Per germline, CDR1 ENHRY and CDR2 SYGVKD. Trimming removed 8 bases at V and 0 bases at J, with 4 bases between. The CDR3 loop spans 12 amino acids. The CDR3 nucleotides read TGTGCCATCGGAGCGAACACCGGGGAGCTGTTTTTT. It codes for CAIGANTGELFF.

The chain carries TRBV11-2 and TRBJ1-2, with a possible D match to TRBD1 (5 bases). CDR1 is SGHAT, CDR2 FQNNGV, per germline. The CDR3 is made up of 14 amino acids. V was pared by 1 base and J by 5 bases, with 11 bases between. In DNA form, the CDR3 reads TGTGCCAGCAGCTTAGTGGCGGGGACTTATGGCTACACCTTC. Translated, it gives CASSLVAGTYGYTF.

The V and J genes are TRBV2 and TRBJ2-7; 8 nucleotides line up with TRBD2. The CDR3 spans 14 residues. V lost 7 bases and J lost 4; bases outside the gene matches: 9. Germline values: CDR1 SNHLY, CDR2 FYNNEI. The CDR3 reads CASIEGSGGYEQYF. For the CDR3, the DNA is TGTGCCAGCATCGAGGGAAGCGGGGGTTACGAGCAGTACTTC.

This clonotype was counted between two and nine times. Given a much more abundant clone one base away, this may be a read error. This chain uses TRBV7-8 with TRBJ2-7, with D perhaps matching TRBD1 or TRBD2 (6 bases each). The CDR3 loop spans 14 amino acids. CDR1 SGHVS and CDR2 FQNEAQ come from the germline V gene. Between the trimmed V and J ends, which lost 6 bases and 2 bases, there was a span of 14 bases. This chain's CDR3 is CASRSQRGAYEQYF. The CDR3 DNA sequence: TGTGCCAGCAGGTCACAGAGGGGGGCCTACGAGCAGTACTTC. Combining the CDR3 with reference TRBV7-8 and TRBJ2-7 gives the whole variable domain GAGVSQSPRYKVAKRGQDVALRCDPISGHVSLFWYQQALGQGPEFLTYFQNEAQLDKSGLPSDRFFAERPEGSVSTLKIQRTQQEDSAVYLCASRSQRGAYEQYFGPGTRLTVT.

The chain carries TRBV4-3 and TRBJ2-5; D is unclear. The CDR3 is 15 residues long. The germline CDR1 and CDR2 sequences are LGHNA and YSLEER. V gave up 0 bases and J gave up 5 bases, with 13 bases separating them. CDR3 amino acids: CASSQDLVSRETQYF. CDR3 nucleotides: TGCGCCAGCAGCCAAGATTTGGTGTCGCGGGAGACCCAGTACTTC.

In this sample, this clonotype turned up many times. The V gene is TRBV14, the J gene TRBJ1-2; tentative D call: TRBD1 (6 bases). The CDR3 consists of 15 residues. Germline-derived CDR1 and CDR2 are SGHDN and FVKESK. Trimming took off 4 bases at V and 4 bases at J, with 16 bases between the two ends. The CDR3 here is CASSRLEGGRYGYTF. In DNA, the CDR3 is TGTGCCAGCAGCCGCCTTGAAGGGGGACGCTATGGCTACACCTTC.

This clonotype was found a few times. The chain is built from TRBV13 and TRBJ1-5; D remains ambiguous. The CDR3 has 15 residues. V was cut by 0 bases and J by 4 bases, with 10 bases left in between. Per germline, CDR1 PRHDT and CDR2 FYEKMQ (reference sequence). CDR3 nucleotides: TGTGCCAGCAGCTTAGGTGGGCACCTGAATCAGCCCCAGCATTTT. Translation gives CASSLGGHLNQPQHF.

This clonotype came up many times. The chain couples TRBV2 to TRBJ2-5; 10 nucleotides match TRBD2. The CDR3 totals 15 residues. Germline V gene lookup returns CDR1 SNHLY and CDR2 FYNNEI. Germline trimming cut 6 bases from V and 2 bases from J; bases unmatched to any gene: 6. CDR3 loop: CASSPGLAVQETQYF. CDR3 DNA sequence: TGTGCCAGCAGCCCCGGACTAGCGGTTCAAGAGACCCAGTACTTC.